Following are 23 T cell receptor beta chains from one sample sequenced in a study of regulatory T cells in long-lasting Graves disease. Relying on iRepertoire HTBI primers and Arm-PCR of CDR3 regions, the team built TCR beta libraries. TCRdb used MiXCR to reprocess the multiplex PCR reads, holding one entry per CDR3 protein. In the table there are about 460,000 distinct CDR3 sequences, about 20% of which are singletons. Time point noted: persistent/refractory GD, antithyroid drugs over 5 years with positive TRAb. PBMC RNA served as the TCR library source. This specimen was peripheral blood mononuclear cells (PBMCs), taken when the disease was refractory, from a patient treated with antithyroid drugs. The receptors were gathered from a female donor with Graves disease.

The sample holds a few counts of this clonotype. The V call is TRBV4-1, the J call TRBJ1-1, with D perhaps TRBD1 (5 bases). The CDR3 contains 12 residues. The germline V gene has CDR1 MGHRA and CDR2 YSYEKL. V was shortened by 3 bases and J by 5 bases, with 7 bases between the two germline ends. The CDR3, as DNA: TGCGCCAGCAGCCACGACAGTACTGAAGCTTTCTTT. Translation gives CASSHDSTEAFF.

This clonotype was picked up many times. The chain employs TRBV6-2 or TRBV6-3 and TRBJ2-5, with TRBD1 matching 7 bases. The CDR3 runs 16 residues. V gave up 0 bases and J gave up 0 bases; unmatched junction bases: 4. CDR1 and CDR2 (germline): MNHEY, SVGEGT. The CDR3 here is CASSYSGTEDQETQYF. In DNA, the CDR3 is TGTGCCAGCAGTTACTCCGGGACAGAGGACCAAGAGACCCAGTACTTC.

This chain links TRBV28 with TRBJ2-5; the D gene could be TRBD1 or TRBD2 (5 bases each). Germline lookup yields CDR1 MDHEN and CDR2 SYDVKM. Trimming removed 6 bases from V and 7 bases from J, with 12 bases in between. This CDR3 is 12 amino acids long. In nucleotides, the CDR3 is TGTGCCAGCAGAGAGGGGCGCGGGACCCAGTACTTC. Protein sequence: CASREGRGTQYF.

In its sample, this clonotype was seen a few times. The chain links TRBV7-2 to TRBJ1-3, with D unclear. The CDR3 is 16 residues long. V was trimmed by 5 bases and J by 0 bases, leaving 14 bases between them. Germline V gives CDR1 SGHTA, CDR2 FQGNSA. The CDR3 is CASSPRTASSGNTIYF. CDR3 DNA: TGTGCCAGCAGCCCCCGTACAGCGTCCTCTGGAAACACCATATATTTT.

This clonotype was picked up many times. The genes are TRBV2 and TRBJ1-4, with 9 positions matching TRBD1. With 7 bases clipped from V and 5 bases from J, the junction kept 5 bases outside the gene matches. Germline assignment: CDR1 SNHLY and CDR2 FYNNEI. The CDR3 covers 14 residues. CDR3 protein: CASNLDRGNEKLFF. The CDR3 DNA follows: TGTGCCAGCAACCTCGACAGGGGGAATGAAAAACTGTTTTTT.

This clonotype has just a few counts. The chain carries TRBV7-8 and TRBJ1-1, with D perhaps matching TRBD1 (6 bases). The CDR3 covers 15 residues. The germline V gene encodes CDR1 SGHVS and CDR2 FQNEAQ. V was trimmed by 6 bases and J by 4 bases, leaving 18 bases between them. The CDR3: CASSPTSGVGTEAFF. The DNA of the CDR3 is TGTGCCAGCAGTCCGACCTCAGGGGTTGGCACTGAAGCTTTCTTT.

At least ten counts were recorded for this clonotype. CDR3 region: CAWSGQVLGETQYF. The CDR3 coding sequence is TGTGCCTGGAGTGGACAGGTCCTAGGGGAGACCCAGTACTTC. V gene TRBV30 combines with J gene TRBJ2-5; D possibly corresponds to TRBD1 (6 bases). V gave up 1 base and J gave up 5 bases, with 14 bases separating them. Germline lookup yields CDR1 GTSNPN and CDR2 SVGIG (reference sequence). The CDR3 loop spans 14 amino acids.

This clonotype was counted many times. The V call is TRBV28, the J call TRBJ2-4, with a tentative D call TRBD1 (6 bases). Germline V CDR1 and CDR2: MDHEN, SYDVKM. V was pared by 6 bases and J by 8 bases, with 8 bases between. The CDR3 has 11 amino acids. CDR3: CASRGAYIQYF. As DNA, the CDR3 is TGTGCCAGCAGGGGGGCGTACATTCAGTACTTC.

This clonotype was recorded a few times. The V gene is TRBV12-3 or TRBV12-4, the J gene TRBJ2-7, with 8 bases matching TRBD2. The junction had 8 bases not matched to a gene; V was cut back by 5 bases and J by 5 bases. The CDR3 is 14 residues long. The chain's CDR3 is CASSPSGGSHEQYF. The CDR3 coding sequence is TGTGCCAGCAGTCCCTCGGGGGGGTCCCACGAGCAGTACTTC.

There are many counts of this clonotype. The J gene is TRBJ2-2, the V gene TRBV28, with 10 bases fitting TRBD2. Unmatched junction bases numbered 11, after V lost 6 bases and J lost 7 bases. Germline CDR1 is MDHEN and CDR2 is SYDVKM. There are 16 residues in the CDR3. The CDR3 reads CASSPSGRASDGELFF. The CDR3 DNA is TGTGCCAGCAGCCCAAGCGGGAGGGCCAGTGACGGGGAGCTGTTTTTT.

This clonotype was seen repeatedly, ten times or more. The V and J genes are TRBV6-1 and TRBJ1-1, with 7 positions matching TRBD1. CDR3 length equals 14 residues. Per the germline V gene, CDR1 is MNHNS and CDR2 is SASEGT. With V trimmed by 4 bases and J by 5 bases, 7 bases remained unmatched. DNA of the CDR3: TGTGCCAGCAGTGTCAGGGGGGCTGAAACTGAAGCTTTCTTT. This sequence encodes CASSVRGAETEAFF.

This clonotype occurred a few times. V gene TRBV30 combines with J gene TRBJ2-2; D call uncertain. V lost 3 bases and J 4 bases, leaving 12 bases between the germline ends. CDR1 and CDR2 (germline): GTSNPN, SVGIG (reference sequence). The CDR3 contains 14 residues. CDR3 sequence (DNA): TGTGCCTGGAGACCCTCCACCCGCACCGGGGAGCTGTTTTTT. Amino acids: CAWRPSTRTGELFF.

This clonotype was observed at least ten times. This sequence joins TRBV20-1 and TRBJ2-5; D remains ambiguous. CDR3 length: 14 amino acids. V gave up 1 base and J gave up 2 bases, with 11 bases separating them. CDR1 is DFQATT, CDR2 SNEGSKA, per germline (reference sequence). CDR3 residues: CSARVIGVQETQYF. In nucleotides, the CDR3 is TGCAGTGCTAGAGTCATCGGCGTACAAGAGACCCAGTACTTC.

This clonotype was observed a handful of times. The chain joins TRBV12-5 to TRBJ2-5; 12 nucleotides line up with TRBD2. Trimming at V came to 1 base and at J to 4 bases, leaving 7 bases not matched to a gene. Germline assignment: CDR1 LGHNT and CDR2 FRNRAP. The CDR3 consists of 17 residues. The CDR3 DNA reads TGTGCTAGTGGTTTGGACCGGACTAGCGGGGTGGGAGAGACCCAGTACTTC. This sequence encodes CASGLDRTSGVGETQYF.

The gene calls are TRBV27 and TRBJ2-1, with D perhaps being TRBD1 or TRBD2 (5 bases each). In germline, CDR1 is MNHEY, CDR2 SMNVEV (reference sequence). The V end lost 3 bases, the J end lost 5 bases, and 14 bases lay between the germline ends. CDR3 length equals 15 residues. Here the CDR3 reads CASSLGPPGNNEQFF. As DNA, the CDR3 is TGTGCCAGCAGTTTGGGACCCCCAGGGAACAATGAGCAGTTCTTC.

This clonotype turned up a few times. V and J are TRBV27 and TRBJ2-7; possible D gene TRBD2, 6 bases. The germline CDR1 and CDR2 sequences are MNHEY and SMNVEV (reference sequence). The CDR3 runs to 18 residues. The V end was cut by 3 bases, the J end by 1 base, with 22 bases between. CDR3 loop: CASSLGGWAASASYEQYF. The CDR3, as DNA: TGTGCCAGCAGTTTGGGAGGCTGGGCGGCTAGCGCATCCTACGAGCAGTACTTC.

Only a few counts were recorded for this clonotype. The chain uses TRBV7-3 and TRBJ2-7; TRBD2 matches at 9 bases. The junction had 7 bases not matched to a gene; V was cut back by 2 bases and J by 5 bases. The CDR3 is 15 amino acids. Germline V gene data show CDR1 as SGHTA and CDR2 as FQGTGA. CDR3 coding DNA: TGTGCCAGCAGCTTAGTTAGCGGGAGTTTCAACGAGCAGTACTTC. This sequence encodes CASSLVSGSFNEQYF.

This clonotype turned up a few times. V is TRBV6-1 and J is TRBJ2-5; weak D call: TRBD2 (6 bases). The CDR3 is made up of 13 amino acids. Germline V gives CDR1 MNHNS, CDR2 SASEGT. Trimming removed 7 bases from V and 4 bases from J, with 13 bases in between. Written as DNA, the CDR3 is TGTGCCAGCACCCGGGAGATGCGAGAGACCCAGTACTTC. Translated: CASTREMRETQYF.

The chain carries TRBV30 and TRBJ2-7; D is unresolved. The CDR3 is 12 residues long. V lost 0 bases and J 5 bases, leaving 8 bases between the germline ends. Germline V gene lookup returns CDR1 GTSNPN and CDR2 SVGIG (reference sequence). The CDR3, as DNA: TGTGCCTGGAGTGTACAAGGGAACGAGCAGTACTTC. Translation gives CAWSVQGNEQYF.

This sequence joins TRBV19 and TRBJ1-1; unclear D gene. From germline, CDR1 is LNHDA and CDR2 SQIVND (reference sequence). V was trimmed by 3 bases and J by 1 base, leaving 9 bases between them. The CDR3 is 14 amino acids. Written as DNA, the CDR3 is TGTGCCAGTAGTATGGTTGTTGGGAACACTGAAGCTTTCTTT. Translation: CASSMVVGNTEAFF.

A few counts support this clonotype. The rearrangement joins TRBV27 to TRBJ1-1, with no clear D. Trimming took off 6 bases at V and 3 bases at J, with 20 bases between the two ends. The CDR3 has 16 amino acids. The germline V gene encodes CDR1 MNHEY and CDR2 SMNVEV (reference sequence). The CDR3, as DNA: TGTGCCAGCAGACAAGGGCCTCCCACCCCTTACACTGAAGCTTTCTTT. This gives the protein CASRQGPPTPYTEAFF.

This clonotype was counted a single time. A much more abundant neighbour one base away suggests this may be a read error. J is TRBJ1-6 and V is TRBV12-3 or TRBV12-4; D remains ambiguous. The CDR3 consists of 15 residues. Trimming took off 8 bases at V and 7 bases at J, with 18 bases between the two ends. CDR3 bases: TGTGCCAGCGGCTTAGATGGGCTTGGGAATTCACCCCTCCACTTT. It specifies CASGLDGLGNSPLHF.

The chain carries TRBV29-1 and TRBJ1-2; no firm D call. Germline V lookup: CDR1 SQVTM, CDR2 ANQGSEA. The CDR3 runs 14 residues. V was clipped by 3 bases and J by 6 bases, with 17 bases between them. CDR3 residues: CSVEGIIPGHGYTF. CDR3 bases: TGCAGCGTTGAGGGGATCATTCCGGGCCATGGCTACACCTTC.